Detailed here is one T cell receptor beta chain. This clone occurred a few times. Its target antigen remains unknown. No much larger clone exists at a distance of one base, and base qualities are not known. This record comes from a study of T cell responses to AZD1222 COVID-19 vaccine (dated by TCRdb to about 2021). In the study overall: Because spike-specific TCR depth and breadth did not differ between the two schedules, AZD1222 recipients who got a second dose at roughly 4 weeks were pooled with those who got a second dose at roughly 12 weeks. TCR sequencing covered about 230 trial participants: some 210 given two doses of AZD1222 and around 25 given two doses of MenACWY control vaccine. Enrollment into the trials was organized by age into subgroups of 18-55, 56-69 and 70-plus years, and those subgroups contained roughly 150, 30 and 60 TCR-sequenced participants, respectively.

The CDR3 regions of human TCRbeta chains were subjected to immunosequencing. Per the source publication's procedure: Repertoire TCRs were matched against a reference library of SARS-CoV-2-specific TCRs generated with the MIRA antigen-specificity platform. Breadth meant the fraction of unique TCRs that were SARS-CoV-2-associated, whereas depth meant the fraction of total T cells that were SARS-CoV-2-associated. Using the MIRA data, each spike-specific TCR was assigned both to the spike region to which the TCR was reactive and to a CD4 or CD8 class. Log10-transformed breadth and depth values were compared by one-way ANOVA with Sidak's multiple comparisons tests. TCRdb holds this immuneACCESS table with in-frame rearrangements only. Some clones are missing; in checked studies, unresolved V genes explain under half, and the rest has no known cause. The V and J calls and clone size were taken over from that table, and D and trimming were inferred from the DNA. Recorded for this sample are 150,000 or so clones; 80% to 95% of them occurred a single time. The leading ten clones occupy around 1.5% of the sample.

V gives up 3 bases and J gives up 6 bases, and the segment between their germline ends measures 8 bases. Taken from the germline V gene, the CDR1 and CDR2 loops are SGHNT and YENEEA. Counted from cysteine to phenylalanine, this CDR3 has 12 amino acids. The DNA shown is the 36-base CDR3, in frame from base 1. In light of the paper, this sample's time point label describes: baseline before first vaccination. Vaccinee samples came from UK trials COV001 and COV002, including a single-blind randomized controlled phase 2/3 trial of AZD1222 (ChAdOx1 nCoV-19) in healthy adults. For TCRbeta chain sequencing, PBMC samples from trial participants were taken at day 0 and at day 28 after the second dose. General conclusions and limits of the study: In the small 56-69-year group, the increase in depth fell short of significance, most likely because of low power. Conclusions about previously exposed vaccinees were limited because only six AZD1222 recipients were SARS-CoV-2 seropositive at baseline. Most participants were white British and females outnumbered males, and the authors suggested that clonal diversity may have been underestimated. Because no day 14 peak-response samples were available, repertoires were characterized only after the peak T cell response. The whole spike protein was spanned by vaccine-associated CD4 TCRs, and dominant responses were seen in regions 160-218 and 743-854. A significant rise in spike-specific TCR breadth and depth was observed after two AZD1222 doses relative to day 0 and relative to MenACWY recipients. Epitopes outside the regions mutated in the B.1.351 and B.1.1.7 variants were reportedly recognized by nearly half of the unique spike-specific TCRs.

The chain links TRBV11-3 with TRBJ1-1; the D gene remains uncertain. The sample here was peripheral blood, taken on day 0 of AZD1222 vaccination. This TCR was sampled from an adult in good health. The DNA is TGTGCCAGCAGCTTCGTGTTCTCTGAAGCTTTCTTT. Its translation is CASSFVFSEAFF.